Following are 15 T cell receptor beta chains from one sample sequenced in a study of CD8+ T cells in alopecia areata. Reverse transcription of extracted RNA yielded cDNA, which provided the sequencing template. Clones were sequenced by immunoSEQ multiplex PCR, and TCRdb holds only the in-frame ones, with some missing. Seen here are 200,000 or so clones, nearly 60% observed once, and the top ten hold approximately 5.1%. Treatment given: oral pan-JAK inhibitor, 5-10 mg twice daily. The source material was CD4+ T cells sorted from blood, sampled at week 24, from a patient treated with tofacitinib. The receptors come from a human donor with alopecia areata.

The chain is built from TRBV4-1 and TRBJ2-1; TRBD1 might be the D (5 bases). CDR1 is MGHRA, CDR2 YSYEKL, per germline. Trimming removed 4 bases from V and 8 bases from J, with 18 bases in between. The CDR3 has 15 residues. CDR3 residues: CASSRDSTGMDEQFF. Written as DNA, the CDR3 is TGCGCCAGCAGCCGAGACAGTACGGGCATGGATGAGCAGTTCTTC.

This clone was recorded once. The J gene is TRBJ1-2, the V gene TRBV11-2; D is undetermined. This CDR3 contains 12 residues. V was cut by 0 bases and J by 7 bases, with 6 bases left in between. The germline CDR1 and CDR2 sequences are SGHAT and FQNNGV. CDR3 DNA: TGTGCCAGCAGCTTAGAGACTGGTGGCTACACCTTC. This translates into CASSLETGGYTF.

The chain is built from TRBV29-1 and TRBJ1-5, with 9 positions matching TRBD1. This CDR3 region has 13 residues. J lost 7 bases, V lost 6 bases, and 7 bases had no gene match. Germline V CDR1 and CDR2: SQVTM, ANQGSEA. CDR3: CSVVTGGGQPQHF. The CDR3 DNA is TGCAGCGTCGTGACAGGGGGTGGCCAGCCCCAGCATTTT.

The V and J genes are TRBV9 and TRBJ2-3; 7 nucleotides agree with TRBD2. The J segment lost 0 bases and the V segment lost 4 bases, leaving 8 bases of the junction unmatched. The CDR3 sequence is 16 residues long. From germline, CDR1 is SGDLS and CDR2 YYNGEE. DNA for the CDR3: TGTGCCAGCAGCACCCTAGCGGTCTCTAGCACAGATACGCAGTATTTT. This sequence encodes CASSTLAVSSTDTQYF.

This chain joins TRBV4-1 and TRBJ2-3; 7 bases are a match to TRBD2. CDR3 length: 17 residues. Trimming cost V 4 bases and J 0 bases; bases outside gene matches: 10. Germline CDR1 MGHRA, CDR2 YSYEKL. CDR3 residues: CASSPGLAASSTDTQYF. CDR3 coding DNA: TGCGCCAGCAGCCCCGGCCTAGCGGCCTCTAGCACAGATACGCAGTATTTT.

The chain is built from TRBV7-2 and TRBJ2-3, with D perhaps matching TRBD1 (6 bases). Germline V gives CDR1 SGHTA, CDR2 FQGNSA. The CDR3 consists of 13 residues. The V end lost 8 bases, the J end lost 0 bases, and 9 bases lay between the germline ends. In nucleotides, the CDR3 is TGTGCCAGCGTCCAGGGGAGCACAGATACGCAGTATTTT. Its protein is CASVQGSTDTQYF.

This clone was seen a few times. In the same sample, other DNA sequences code for this CDR3. The rearrangement links TRBV29-1 to TRBJ2-2; TRBD1 aligns across 8 bases. CDR1 SQVTM and CDR2 ANQGSEA come from the germline V gene. With 6 bases clipped from V and 4 bases from J, the junction kept 4 bases outside the gene matches. The CDR3 has 13 amino acids. CDR3 DNA: TGCAGCGTCGACAGGGGTGGCACCGGGGAGCTGTTTTTT. Protein product: CSVDRGGTGELFF.

V gene TRBV5-1 combines with J gene TRBJ2-7; maybe TRBD1 (5 bases). Looked up from germline, CDR1 is SGHRS and CDR2 is YFSETQ. The CDR3 extends over 12 amino acids. V was trimmed by 4 bases and J by 3 bases, leaving 8 bases between them. CDR3 in amino acids: CASSLTDYEQYF. The CDR3, as DNA: TGCGCCAGCAGCCTGACAGACTACGAGCAGTACTTC.

The rearrangement uses TRBV9 and TRBJ2-1, with TRBD2 matching 9 bases. The germline V gene has CDR1 SGDLS and CDR2 YYNGEE. The CDR3 loop spans 16 amino acids. V dropped 0 bases and J dropped 9; count of bases not matched to a gene: 10. DNA of the CDR3: TGTGCCAGCAGCGTAGCTCCAGCGGGGGGTTTAAGTGAGCAGTTCTTC. This translates into CASSVAPAGGLSEQFF.

The table lists this clone with a few counts. The rearrangement joins TRBV10-3 to TRBJ1-5; D is uncertain. Germline V lookup: CDR1 ENHRY, CDR2 SYGVKD. The germline V and J ends were trimmed by 6 bases and 7 bases, with 19 bases remaining between them. The CDR3 consists of 15 residues. This chain's CDR3 is CAISQGKGVGQPQHF. The CDR3 DNA sequence: TGTGCCATCAGCCAAGGCAAGGGTGTAGGGCAGCCCCAGCATTTT.

The chain carries TRBV18 and TRBJ1-4; D is unclear. The V end lost 3 bases, the J end lost 5 bases, and 7 bases lay between the germline ends. The CDR3 is 13 amino acids. The germline V gene encodes CDR1 KGHSH and CDR2 LQKENI. CDR3 sequence: CASSPATNEKLFF. The DNA of the CDR3 is TGTGCCAGCTCACCCGCGACCAATGAAAAACTGTTTTTT.

This clone was observed a handful of times. CDR3 in amino acids: CASYRDTTNEKLFF. The CDR3 DNA reads as TGCGCCAGTTACAGGGATACAACTAATGAAAAACTGTTTTTT. The V call is TRBV4-3, the J call TRBJ1-4, with TRBD1 as a possible D gene (6 bases). Germline assignment: CDR1 LGHNA and CDR2 YSLEER. CDR3 length: 14 amino acids. V shed 9 bases and J shed 0 bases, with 11 bases lying between them.

The rearrangement joins TRBV5-1 to TRBJ2-2, with D possibly TRBD2 on 5 matching bases. CDR1 and CDR2 from the germline V gene are SGHRS and YFSETQ. Between the trimmed V and J ends, which lost 6 bases and 9 bases, there was a span of 6 bases. The CDR3 runs to 10 residues. DNA of the CDR3: TGCGCCAGCACGGGGAGGGAGCTGTTTTTT. Amino acid sequence: CASTGRELFF.

This clone was observed a handful of times. The J gene is TRBJ2-7, the V gene TRBV29-1, with D tentatively TRBD2 (5 bases). The CDR3 extends over 11 amino acids. The V end lost 2 bases, the J end lost 6 bases, and 8 bases lay between the germline ends. CDR1 SQVTM and CDR2 ANQGSEA come from the germline V gene. This CDR3 reads CSVERGREQYF. The CDR3 region has the DNA TGCAGCGTTGAACGAGGGCGCGAGCAGTACTTC.

This clone has a single count. The chain has TRBV4-3 and TRBJ2-5; D gene uncertain. Between the trimmed V and J ends, which lost 5 bases and 3 bases, there was a span of 7 bases. Germline values: CDR1 LGHNA, CDR2 YSLEER. The CDR3 extends over 12 amino acids. The CDR3 DNA is TGCGCCAGCAGCATGACTGAAGAGACCCAGTACTTC. Translated: CASSMTEETQYF.